The clone carrying this T cell receptor beta chain was counted a single time. This record belongs to a study of OX40 agonist ivuxolimab in advanced cancers. The table came from immunoSEQ multiplex PCR; TCRdb's copy has only in-frame clones and leaves some out. In the table there are 55,000 to 75,000 clones, about 89% of which are singletons. Trimming left V 4 bases short and J 1 base short, with 25 bases between. Germline CDR1 SGDLS, CDR2 YYNGEE. The CDR3 extends over 19 amino acids. The chain combines TRBV9 with TRBJ2-3; D ambiguous. This clonotype originated in an adult with an advanced solid tumor such as melanoma, head and neck, liver or kidney cancer. The sample in question was CD4+ or CD8+ T cells sorted from blood, obtained in a trial of the OX40 agonist ivuxolimab. The CDR3 region is CASSPWGGIQSSGTDTQYF. The CDR3 nucleotides are TGTGCCAGCAGCCCCTGGGGTGGGATACAGTCCAGCGGCACAGATACGCAGTATTTT.